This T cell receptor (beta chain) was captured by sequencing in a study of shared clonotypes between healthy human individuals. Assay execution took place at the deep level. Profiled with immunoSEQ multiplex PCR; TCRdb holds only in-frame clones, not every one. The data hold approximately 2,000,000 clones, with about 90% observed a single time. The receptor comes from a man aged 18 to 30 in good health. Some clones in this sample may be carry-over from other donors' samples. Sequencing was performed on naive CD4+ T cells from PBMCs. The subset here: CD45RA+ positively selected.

The CDR3 sequence is CASSLSGGDGNTIYF. The CDR3 DNA follows: TGTGCCAGCAGCTTGTCAGGGGGTGATGGAAACACCATATATTTT. This chain joins TRBV5-4 and TRBJ1-3, with 7 bases matching TRBD1. The CDR3 consists of 15 residues. V shed 1 base and J 3 bases; nucleotides not matched to a gene: 4. Germline V lookup: CDR1 SGHNT, CDR2 YYREEE (reference sequence).